The clone carrying this TCR beta chain was found a few times. Its antigen is unidentified. V gave up 4 bases and J gave up 4 bases, with 7 bases separating them. Germline V CDR1 and CDR2: ENHRY, SYGVKD. The CDR3 has 12 residues. Time point specified: baseline pretreatment blood. Treatment specified: 15 Gy SBRT to primary tumor, nephrectomy 4 weeks later. Radiation-treated patients gave blood at baseline, week 2 and week 4. Sequenced by immunoSEQ multiplex PCR; TCRdb stores in-frame clones only, minus some. The table has 150,000 or so clones, 88% seen once. This record comes from a study of radiation and T cells in renal cell carcinoma. Broader study findings: From baseline, blood top tumor clonotypes peaked at 2 weeks post-radiation. No pretreatment tumor biopsies were available for baseline clonotypes.

The sample consisted of blood, taken from a patient whose treatment included radiotherapy and nephrectomy. The clonotype originates from a woman in her 70s with renal cell carcinoma. This chain joins TRBV10-3 and TRBJ1-2; maybe TRBD1 (5 bases). The CDR3: CAISGGSYGYTF. The CDR3 nucleotides are TGTGCCATCAGTGGGGGGAGCTATGGCTACACCTTC.